This T cell receptor beta chain originates from a study of blood T cells in healthy people across ages. Study results and limitations: Both higher diversity and more naive CD4+ cells marked long-lived donors when set against aged donors. In older individuals, TCR beta diversity per million T cells was lower, falling roughly linearly with age.

Through a sample-barcoded 5' primer and a J-beta primer mix, a second PCR was run for 7 to 11 cycles. Every molecule of cDNA carried a tag from a template-switch adaptor with 12 random nucleotides. TCRdb called the 5' RACE reads again in MiXCR, with one record for every CDR3 protein. The data show roughly 500,000 distinct CDR3 sequences, 27% seen once. Trimming took off 4 bases at V and 0 bases at J, with 11 bases between the two ends. Germline CDR1 is SGHRS and CDR2 is YFSETQ. This CDR3 comprises 15 residues. Comment on this clonotype: The antigen is unknown.

Input material: blood. This sequence joins TRBV5-1 and TRBJ1-3, with D possibly being TRBD1 (6 bases). The TCR originated in a woman between 70 and 85 years old in good health. The CDR3 DNA follows: TGCGCCAGCAGCCAAGGGACAAGCTCTGGAAACACCATATATTTT. Translated, it gives CASSQGTSSGNTIYF.